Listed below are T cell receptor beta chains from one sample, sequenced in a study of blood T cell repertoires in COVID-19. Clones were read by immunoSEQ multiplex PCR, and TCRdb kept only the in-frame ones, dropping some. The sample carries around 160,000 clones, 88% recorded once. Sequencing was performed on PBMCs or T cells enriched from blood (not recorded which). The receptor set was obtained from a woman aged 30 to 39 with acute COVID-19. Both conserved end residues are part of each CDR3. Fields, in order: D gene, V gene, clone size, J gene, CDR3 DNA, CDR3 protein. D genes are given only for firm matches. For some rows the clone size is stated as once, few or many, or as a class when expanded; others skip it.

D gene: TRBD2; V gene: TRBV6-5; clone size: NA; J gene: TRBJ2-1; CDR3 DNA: TGTGCCAGCAGAACGGGACTAGCGGGAGCCCATGAGCAGTTCTTC; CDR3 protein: CASRTGLAGAHEQFF
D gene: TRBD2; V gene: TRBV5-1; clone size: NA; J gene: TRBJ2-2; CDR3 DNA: TGCGCCAGCAGCTTGAGGGCTAGCGGGCAAACCGGGGAGCTGTTTTTT; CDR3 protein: CASSLRASGQTGELFF
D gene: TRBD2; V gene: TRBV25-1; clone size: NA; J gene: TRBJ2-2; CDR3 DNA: TGTGCCAGCAGCGGGACTAGCGGTCACACCGGGGAGCTGTTTTTT; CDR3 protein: CASSGTSGHTGELFF
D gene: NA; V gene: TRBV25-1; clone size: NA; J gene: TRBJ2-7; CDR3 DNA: TGTGCCAGCAGTGAGACCGGGATCCAATTACGAGGGCAGTACTTC; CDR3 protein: CASSETGIQLRGQYF
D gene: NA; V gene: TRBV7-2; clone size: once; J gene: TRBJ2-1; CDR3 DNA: TGTGCCAGCAGCTTAGCCACAGCATGGAACAATGAGCAGTTCTTC; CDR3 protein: CASSLATAWNNEQFF
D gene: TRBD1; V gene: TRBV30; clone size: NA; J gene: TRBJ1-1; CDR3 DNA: TGTGCCTGTGGACAGGGCTCTGAAGCTTTCTTT; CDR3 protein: CACGQGSEAFF
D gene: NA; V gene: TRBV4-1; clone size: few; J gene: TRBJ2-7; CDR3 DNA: TGCGCCAGCAGCCAAGATCTAAGGGGACAAACGTTATCCTACGAGCAGTACTTC; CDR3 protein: CASSQDLRGQTLSYEQYF
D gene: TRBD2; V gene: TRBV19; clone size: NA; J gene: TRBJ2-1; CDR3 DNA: TGTGCCAGTACAGCGAGCGGGACCTACAATGAGCAGTTCTTC; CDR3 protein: CASTASGTYNEQFF
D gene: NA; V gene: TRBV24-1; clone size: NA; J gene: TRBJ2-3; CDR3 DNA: TGTGCCACCAGTGCCAGCGGCACAGATACGCAGTATTTT; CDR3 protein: CATSASGTDTQYF
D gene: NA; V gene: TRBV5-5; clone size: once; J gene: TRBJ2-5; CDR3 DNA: TGTGCCAGCAGCTACGGGACCCAGGGGGAGACCCAGTACTTC; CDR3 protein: CASSYGTQGETQYF
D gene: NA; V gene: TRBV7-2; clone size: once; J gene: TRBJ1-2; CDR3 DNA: TGTGCCAGCAGCTTCGGTCAGGGTGTCTATGGCTACACCTTC; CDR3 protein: CASSFGQGVYGYTF
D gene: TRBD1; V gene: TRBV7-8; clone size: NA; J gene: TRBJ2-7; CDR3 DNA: TGTGCCAGCAGCAAGGGACAGGGGGCGCGGGCCCACGAGCAGTACTTC; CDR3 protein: CASSKGQGARAHEQYF
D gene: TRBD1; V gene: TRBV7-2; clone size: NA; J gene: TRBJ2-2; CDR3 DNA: TGTGCCAGCAGCGGGTCTGGGACAGCGAACACCGGGGAGCTGTTTTTT; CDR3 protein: CASSGSGTANTGELFF
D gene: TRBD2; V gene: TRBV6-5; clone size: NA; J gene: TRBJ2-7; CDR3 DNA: TGTGCCAGCAGTTGGCGGGAGGGGATTGACGAGCAGTACTTC; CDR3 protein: CASSWREGIDEQYF
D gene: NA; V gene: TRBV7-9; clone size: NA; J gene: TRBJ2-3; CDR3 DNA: TGTGCCAGCAGCTTGAAACGGGAAGATCGGACAGATACGCAGTATTTT; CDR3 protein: CASSLKREDRTDTQYF
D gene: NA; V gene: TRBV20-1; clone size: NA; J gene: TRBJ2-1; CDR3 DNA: TGCAGTGCCGCGCCCTACAATGAGCAGTTCTTC; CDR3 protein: CSAAPYNEQFF
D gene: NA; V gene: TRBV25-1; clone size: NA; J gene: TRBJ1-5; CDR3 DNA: TGTGCCAGCAGTGACAGGGGCGCAGGTCAGCCCCAGCATTTT; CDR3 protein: CASSDRGAGQPQHF
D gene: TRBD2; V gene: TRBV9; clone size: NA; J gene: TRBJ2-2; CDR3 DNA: TGTGCCAGCAGCGTAGGGGTAGCGGGAAGGAACACCGGGGAGCTGTTTTTT; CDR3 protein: CASSVGVAGRNTGELFF
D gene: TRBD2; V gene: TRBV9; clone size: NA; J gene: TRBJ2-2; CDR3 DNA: TGTGCCAGCAGCTCGGGACTAGCGGGAGGAACCGGGGAGCTGTTTTTT; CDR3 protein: CASSSGLAGGTGELFF
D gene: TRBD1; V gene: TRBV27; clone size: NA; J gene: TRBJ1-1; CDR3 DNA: TGTGCCAGCAGTGCAAGACAGGGGGCGGAAGCTTTCTTT; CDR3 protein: CASSARQGAEAFF
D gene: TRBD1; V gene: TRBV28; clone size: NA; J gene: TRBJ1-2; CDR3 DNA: TGTGCCAGCAGTACCCTCAGACAGGGACGCTATGGCTACACCTTC; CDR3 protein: CASSTLRQGRYGYTF
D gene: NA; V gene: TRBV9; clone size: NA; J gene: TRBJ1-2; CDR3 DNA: TGTGCCAGCAGTGGTCACAGGGCGTACTACTATGGCTACACCTTC; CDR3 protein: CASSGHRAYYYGYTF
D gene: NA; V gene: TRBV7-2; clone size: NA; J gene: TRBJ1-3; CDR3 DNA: TGTGCCAGCAGCTTCGATAGGACTACCTCTGGAAACACCATATATTTT; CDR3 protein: CASSFDRTTSGNTIYF
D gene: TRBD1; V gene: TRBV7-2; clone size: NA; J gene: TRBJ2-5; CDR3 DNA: TGTGCCAGCAGCTTGTTGAACAGGGGGGCGAGAGAGACCCAGTACTTC; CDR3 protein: CASSLLNRGARETQYF
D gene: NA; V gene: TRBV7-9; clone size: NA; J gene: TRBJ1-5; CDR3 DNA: TGTGCCAGCAGCTCCATCGCGGGCGGGATGTATAGCAATCAGCCCCAGCATTTT; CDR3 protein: CASSSIAGGMYSNQPQHF
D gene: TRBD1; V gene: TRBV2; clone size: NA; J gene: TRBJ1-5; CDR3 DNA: TGTGCCAGCAGTGAAGAACAGGGGAGGTATCAGCCCCAGCATTTT; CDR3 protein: CASSEEQGRYQPQHF
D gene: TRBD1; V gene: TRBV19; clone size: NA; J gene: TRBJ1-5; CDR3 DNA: TGTGCCAGTGGGACAGGGCTCTATAGCAATCAGCCCCAGCATTTT; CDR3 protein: CASGTGLYSNQPQHF
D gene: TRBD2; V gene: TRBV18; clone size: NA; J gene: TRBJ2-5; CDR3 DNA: TGTGCCAGCTCACCGTCGGCTAGCGGAGAGACCCAGTACTTC; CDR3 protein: CASSPSASGETQYF
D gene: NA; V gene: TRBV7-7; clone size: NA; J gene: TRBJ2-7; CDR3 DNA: TGTGCTAGCAGCTTTCCGCATAACAGGGAGAGCTCCTACGAGCAGTACTTC; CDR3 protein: CASSFPHNRESSYEQYF
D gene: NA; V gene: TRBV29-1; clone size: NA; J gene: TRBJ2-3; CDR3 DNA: TGCAGCGTTTCCGGAGGGCCAGATACGCAGTATTTT; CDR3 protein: CSVSGGPDTQYF
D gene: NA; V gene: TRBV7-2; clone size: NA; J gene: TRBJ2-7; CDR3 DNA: TGTGCCAGCAGCTTTGGGGAGAGAGTCTACGAGCAGTACTTC; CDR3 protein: CASSFGERVYEQYF
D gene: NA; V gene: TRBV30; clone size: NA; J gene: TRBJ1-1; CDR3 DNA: TGTGCCTGGGGGAGGGACACTGAAGCTTTCTTT; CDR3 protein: CAWGRDTEAFF
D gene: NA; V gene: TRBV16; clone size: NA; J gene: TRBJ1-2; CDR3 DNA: TGTGCCAGCAGCCCCCCGTCCTCTAACTATGGCTACACCTTC; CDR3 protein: CASSPPSSNYGYTF
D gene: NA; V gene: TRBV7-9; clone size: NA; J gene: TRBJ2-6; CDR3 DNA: TGTGCCAGCAGCGTCCAGGGGCCTGGGGTCCTGACTTTC; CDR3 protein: CASSVQGPGVLTF
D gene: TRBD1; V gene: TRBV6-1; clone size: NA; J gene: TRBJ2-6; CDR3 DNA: TGTGCCAGCAGTGAGACAGGGGGCTCTGGGGCCAACGTCCTGACTTTC; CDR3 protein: CASSETGGSGANVLTF
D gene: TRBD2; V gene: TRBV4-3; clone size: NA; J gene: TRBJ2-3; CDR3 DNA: TGCGCCAGCAGCCGGGGACTAGCGGGAGGAGATACGCAGTATTTT; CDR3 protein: CASSRGLAGGDTQYF
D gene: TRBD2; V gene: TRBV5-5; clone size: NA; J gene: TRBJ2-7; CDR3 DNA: TGTGCCAGCAGCTTGATAGCGGGAGCCTACGAGCAGTACTTC; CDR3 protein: CASSLIAGAYEQYF
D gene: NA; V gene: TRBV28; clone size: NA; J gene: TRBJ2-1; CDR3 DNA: TGTGCCAGCAGACCCTTAGGGTATCGGGGGGCGAACGAGCAGTTCTTC; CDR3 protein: CASRPLGYRGANEQFF
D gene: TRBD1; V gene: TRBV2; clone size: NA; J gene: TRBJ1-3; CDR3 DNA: TGTGCCAGCAGTGACCCCGGGACAGCGGGTGGAAACACCATATATTTT; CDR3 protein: CASSDPGTAGGNTIYF
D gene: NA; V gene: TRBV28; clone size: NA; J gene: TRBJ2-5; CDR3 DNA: TGTGCCAGCAGCCCTAGTTGGCAGCTCGAAGAGACCCAGTACTTC; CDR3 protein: CASSPSWQLEETQYF
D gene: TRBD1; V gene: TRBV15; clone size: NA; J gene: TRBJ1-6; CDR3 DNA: TGTGCCACCAGCACCGAGGGGACAGCAAATTCACCCCTCCACTTT; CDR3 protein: CATSTEGTANSPLHF
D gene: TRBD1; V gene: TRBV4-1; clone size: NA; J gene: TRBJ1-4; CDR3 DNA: TGCGCCAGCAGCCAAGATGGGCAGGGGGCGCGTACTAATGAAAAACTGTTTTTT; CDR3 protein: CASSQDGQGARTNEKLFF
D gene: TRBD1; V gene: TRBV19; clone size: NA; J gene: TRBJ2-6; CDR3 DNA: TGTGCCACCACAGGGGGCTCTGGGGCCAACGTCCTGACTTTC; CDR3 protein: CATTGGSGANVLTF
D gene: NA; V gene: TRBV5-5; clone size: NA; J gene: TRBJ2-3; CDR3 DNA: TGTGCCAGCAGCTCGGGACTCCACGCAGATACGCAGTATTTT; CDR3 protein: CASSSGLHADTQYF
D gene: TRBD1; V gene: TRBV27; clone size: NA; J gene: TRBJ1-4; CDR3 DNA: TGTGCCAGCAGTTTATCCGGGACAGTTGGGGAAAAACTGTTTTTT; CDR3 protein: CASSLSGTVGEKLFF